This T cell receptor (beta chain) was sequenced for a study of neoadjuvant anti-PD-1 for oral cavity cancer (dated by TCRdb to the early 2020s). At the level of the whole study: Patients mostly received three to four biweekly doses of nivolumab at 3 mg/kg before curative-intent surgical resection. There were 12 patients in the parent correlative cohort, and the response rate was 33%. Under RECIST 1.1, patients with complete response, partial response or stable disease were classed as responders, and patients with progression were classed as non-responders. For patients who did not progress, a fourth nivolumab dose was given around day 43, followed by definitive surgical resection on days 50-56. Overall study outcomes, separate from this receptor: TCR analyses included only a few patients per response group, and the authors called for larger cohorts for validation. Within PBMCs, T cell clonality (Gini index) was significantly higher in non-responders than responders after neoadjuvant nivolumab. A higher pretreatment blood Treg/Th17 ratio correlated with both higher pretreatment blood TCRbeta clonality and lower post-treatment tumor TCRbeta clonality.

CDR1 and CDR2, per the germline V gene, are SGHVS and FQNEAQ. Including the terminal cysteine and phenylalanine, the CDR3 comprises 15 residues. CDR3 DNA only is kept here, 45 bases in frame from base 1. V lost 1 base and J lost 0 bases; the stretch between them is 9 bases long. For deep sequencing, each PBMC sample was run in six replicates, with libraries mostly built from about 0.45 ug of input genomic DNA. TCRbeta libraries were prepared with the immunoSEQ hsTCRbeta kit according to the manufacturer's instructions. Sequencing of the completed libraries took place using an Illumina NovaSeq 6000 S4 flow cell after they had been pooled to roughly 3.2 nM. Per the original workflow: The immunoSEQ Analyzer handled quality control and preprocessing of the raw data. The analysis was restricted to productive rearrangements, with each unique CDR3 amino acid sequence defining a clonotype. Repertoire clonality was estimated as the Gini-Simpson index, computed with the R package tcR. Student's t test was used to compare Gini indices, and Pearson correlation was used to assess associations with tumor size change. TCRdb took over this immuneACCESS table, retaining in-frame rearrangements with V and J assigned. Such tables are incomplete; in checked studies, under half of the missing clones stem from an unresolved V gene, and the remainder is unexplained. V, J and clone size derive from that table, while D and trimming were established from the DNA sequence. The table for this sample lists about 81,000 clones; 84% of them were counted only once. Jointly, the top ten make up about 2.9% of the sample.

The intended sense of this specimen's time point label: before neoadjuvant nivolumab. Patients had been newly diagnosed with stage II-IVA oral cavity squamous cell carcinoma, and no prior systemic or radiation treatment had been given to the patients. The cohort was made up of patients with locally advanced, HPV-negative oral cavity squamous cell carcinoma. Peripheral blood mononuclear cells were analyzed directly and were not maintained or expanded in culture. Samples were obtained from a longitudinal correlative study of a single-arm phase II trial of neoadjuvant nivolumab in oral cavity squamous cell carcinoma. Subject-matched pre- and post-treatment PBMCs and tumors from three responders and three non-responders were subjected to genomic DNA-based TCRbeta sequencing. Peripheral blood mononuclear cells were drawn once before nivolumab treatment and a second time after treatment, when surgery took place. Genomic DNA was isolated from PBMCs using the Maxwell RSC DNA from Cells kit.

Worth noting for this clone: What antigen it recognizes has not been identified. Within one base of it there is no much larger clone, and no base qualities were kept.

The chain joins TRBV7-8 to TRBJ1-1, with TRBD1 perhaps the D gene, on 6 matching bases. The sequenced sample was PBMCs, obtained before nivolumab (anti-PD-1) treatment. This receptor was identified in a person aged 40 to 85 with oral cavity squamous cell carcinoma. The sequenced DNA: TGTGCCAGCAGCTTAGGAAGGGGGATGAACACTGAAGCTTTCTTT. Translated, it reads CASSLGRGMNTEAFF.